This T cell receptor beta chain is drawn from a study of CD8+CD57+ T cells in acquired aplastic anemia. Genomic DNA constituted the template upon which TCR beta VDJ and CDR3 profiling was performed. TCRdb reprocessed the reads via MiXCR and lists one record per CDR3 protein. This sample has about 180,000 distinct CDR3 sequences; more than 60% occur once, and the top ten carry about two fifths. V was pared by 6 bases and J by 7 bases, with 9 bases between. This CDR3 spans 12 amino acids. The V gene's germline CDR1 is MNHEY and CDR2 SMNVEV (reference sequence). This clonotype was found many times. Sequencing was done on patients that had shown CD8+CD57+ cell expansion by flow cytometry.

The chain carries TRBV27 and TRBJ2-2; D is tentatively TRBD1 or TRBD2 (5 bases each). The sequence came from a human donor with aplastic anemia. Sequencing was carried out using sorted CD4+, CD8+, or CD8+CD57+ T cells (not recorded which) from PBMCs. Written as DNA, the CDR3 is TGTGCCAGCAGCGGGGCGAGCGGGGAGCTGTTTTTT. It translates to CASSGASGELFF.